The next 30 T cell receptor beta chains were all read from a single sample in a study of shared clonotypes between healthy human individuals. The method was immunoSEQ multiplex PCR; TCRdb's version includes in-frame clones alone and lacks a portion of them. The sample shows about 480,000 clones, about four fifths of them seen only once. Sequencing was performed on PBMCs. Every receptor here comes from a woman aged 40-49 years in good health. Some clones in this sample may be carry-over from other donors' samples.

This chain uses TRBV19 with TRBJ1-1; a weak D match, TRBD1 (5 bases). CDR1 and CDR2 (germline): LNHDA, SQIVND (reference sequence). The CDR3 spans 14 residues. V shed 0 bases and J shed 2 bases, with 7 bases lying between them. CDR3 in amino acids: CASSIDRTNTEAFF. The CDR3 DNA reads TGTGCCAGTAGTATAGATAGGACAAACACTGAAGCTTTCTTT.

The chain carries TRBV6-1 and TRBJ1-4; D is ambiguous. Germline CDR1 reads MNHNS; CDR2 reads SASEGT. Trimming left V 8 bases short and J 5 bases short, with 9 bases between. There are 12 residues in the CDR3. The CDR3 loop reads CASEGFNEKLFF. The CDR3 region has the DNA TGTGCCAGCGAGGGATTCAATGAAAAACTGTTTTTT.

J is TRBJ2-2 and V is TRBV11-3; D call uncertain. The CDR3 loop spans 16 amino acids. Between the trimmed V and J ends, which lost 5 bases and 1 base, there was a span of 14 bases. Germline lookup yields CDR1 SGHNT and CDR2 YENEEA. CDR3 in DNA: TGTGCCAGCAGCCCCCCCCGGGTGAAGAACACCGGGGAGCTGTTTTTT. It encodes CASSPPRVKNTGELFF.

DNA for the CDR3: TGTGCCAGCAGCAAGCCCGGGACAGGGAACACTGAAGCTTTCTTT. Its protein is CASSKPGTGNTEAFF. The rearrangement joins TRBV7-9 to TRBJ1-1; 8 positions match TRBD1. The germline gives CDR1 SEHNR, CDR2 FQNEAQ (reference sequence). With V trimmed by 5 bases and J by 1 base, 6 bases remained unmatched. This CDR3 is 15 amino acids long.

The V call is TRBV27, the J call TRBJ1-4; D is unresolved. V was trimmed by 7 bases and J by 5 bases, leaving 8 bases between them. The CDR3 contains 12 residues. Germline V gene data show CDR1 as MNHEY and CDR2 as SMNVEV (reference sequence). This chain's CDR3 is CASMTFNEKLFF. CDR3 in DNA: TGTGCCAGCATGACATTCAATGAAAAACTGTTTTTT.

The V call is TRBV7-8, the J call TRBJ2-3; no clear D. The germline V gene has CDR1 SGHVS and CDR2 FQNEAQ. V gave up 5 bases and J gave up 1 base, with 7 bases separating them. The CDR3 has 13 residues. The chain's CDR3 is CASSPSGTDTQYF. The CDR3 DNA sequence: TGTGCCAGCAGCCCATCTGGCACAGATACGCAGTATTTT. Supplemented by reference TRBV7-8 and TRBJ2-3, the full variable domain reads GAGVSQSPRYKVAKRGQDVALRCDPISGHVSLFWYQQALGQGPEFLTYFQNEAQLDKSGLPSDRFFAERPEGSVSTLKIQRTQQEDSAVYLCASSPSGTDTQYFGPGTRLTVL.

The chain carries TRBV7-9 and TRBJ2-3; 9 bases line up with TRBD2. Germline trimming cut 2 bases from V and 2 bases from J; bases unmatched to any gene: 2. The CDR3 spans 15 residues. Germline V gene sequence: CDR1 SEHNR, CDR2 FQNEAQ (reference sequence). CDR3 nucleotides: TGTGCCAGCAGCTTATCTAGCGGGACCACAGATACGCAGTATTTT. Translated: CASSLSSGTTDTQYF. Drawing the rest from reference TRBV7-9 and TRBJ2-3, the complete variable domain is DTGVSQNPRHKITKRGQNVTFRCDPISEHNRLYWYRQTLGQGPEFLTYFQNEAQLEKSRLLSDRFSAERPKGSFSTLEIQRTEQGDSAMYLCASSLSSGTTDTQYFGPGTRLTVL.

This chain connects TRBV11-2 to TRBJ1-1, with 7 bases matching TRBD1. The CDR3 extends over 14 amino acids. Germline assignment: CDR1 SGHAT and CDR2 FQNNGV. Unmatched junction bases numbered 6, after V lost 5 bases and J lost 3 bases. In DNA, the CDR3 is TGTGCCAGCAGCAACAGGGACAGCTACACTGAAGCTTTCTTT. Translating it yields CASSNRDSYTEAFF.

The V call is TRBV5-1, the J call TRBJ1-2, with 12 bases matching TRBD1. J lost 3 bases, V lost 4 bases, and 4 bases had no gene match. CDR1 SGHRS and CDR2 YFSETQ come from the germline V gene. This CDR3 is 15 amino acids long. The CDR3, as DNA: TGCGCCAGCAGCCCCGGGACAGGGGGCGACTATGGCTACACCTTC. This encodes CASSPGTGGDYGYTF.

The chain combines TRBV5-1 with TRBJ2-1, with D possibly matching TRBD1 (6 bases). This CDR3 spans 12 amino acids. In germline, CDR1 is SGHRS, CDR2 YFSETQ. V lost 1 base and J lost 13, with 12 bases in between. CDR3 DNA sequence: TGCGCCAGCAGCTTGCAGGGGAATAATCAGTTCTTC. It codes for CASSLQGNNQFF.

This chain's CDR3 is CATSRIRGSNEKLFF. In DNA form, the CDR3 reads TGTGCCACCAGCAGGATCAGGGGTTCTAATGAAAAACTGTTTTTT. The chain carries TRBV15 and TRBJ1-4, with D possibly being TRBD1 (6 bases). The CDR3 length is 15 residues. The germline V gene encodes CDR1 LNHNV and CDR2 YYDKDF (reference sequence). The V end lost 3 bases, the J end lost 3 bases, and 11 bases lay between the germline ends.

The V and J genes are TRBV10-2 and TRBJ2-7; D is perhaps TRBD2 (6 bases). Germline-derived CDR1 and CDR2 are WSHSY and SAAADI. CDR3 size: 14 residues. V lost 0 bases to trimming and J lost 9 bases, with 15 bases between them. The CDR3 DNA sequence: TGCGCCAGCAGTGAGTCAAGGGAGGCCGCGGGGCAGTACTTC. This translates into CASSESREAAGQYF.

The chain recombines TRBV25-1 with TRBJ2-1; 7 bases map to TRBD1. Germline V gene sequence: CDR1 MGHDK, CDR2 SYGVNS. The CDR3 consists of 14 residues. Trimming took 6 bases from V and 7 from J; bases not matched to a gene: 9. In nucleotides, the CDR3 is TGTGCCAGCAGCGCCCCCGGACAGGCGAATGAGCAGTTCTTC. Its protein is CASSAPGQANEQFF.

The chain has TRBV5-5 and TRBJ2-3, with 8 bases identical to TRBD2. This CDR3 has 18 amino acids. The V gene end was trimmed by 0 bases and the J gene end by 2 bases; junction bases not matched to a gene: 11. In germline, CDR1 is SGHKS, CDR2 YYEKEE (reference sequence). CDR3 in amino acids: CASSLGVSGASATDTQYF. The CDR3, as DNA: TGTGCCAGCAGCTTGGGGGTTAGCGGGGCTAGCGCCACAGATACGCAGTATTTT.

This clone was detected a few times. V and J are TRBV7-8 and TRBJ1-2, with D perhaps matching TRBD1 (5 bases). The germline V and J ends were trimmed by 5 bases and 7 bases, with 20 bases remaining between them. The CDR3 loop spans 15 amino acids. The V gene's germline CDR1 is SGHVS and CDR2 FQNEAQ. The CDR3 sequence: CASSPDGAGTFGYTF. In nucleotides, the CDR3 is TGTGCCAGCAGCCCCGATGGGGCAGGGACCTTTGGCTACACCTTC.

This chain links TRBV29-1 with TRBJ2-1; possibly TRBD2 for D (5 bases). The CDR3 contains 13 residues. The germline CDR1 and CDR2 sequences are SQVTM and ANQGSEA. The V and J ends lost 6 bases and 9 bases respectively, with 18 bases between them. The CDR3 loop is CSVGIQVVGEQFF. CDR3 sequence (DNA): TGCAGCGTCGGGATCCAAGTCGTCGGTGAGCAGTTCTTC.

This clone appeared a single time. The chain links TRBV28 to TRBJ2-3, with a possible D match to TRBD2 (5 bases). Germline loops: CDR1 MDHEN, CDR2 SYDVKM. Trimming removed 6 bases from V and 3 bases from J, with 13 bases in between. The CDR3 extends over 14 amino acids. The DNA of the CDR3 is TGTGCCAGCAGCCCCTCAACGGGGACAGATACGCAGTATTTT. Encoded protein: CASSPSTGTDTQYF.

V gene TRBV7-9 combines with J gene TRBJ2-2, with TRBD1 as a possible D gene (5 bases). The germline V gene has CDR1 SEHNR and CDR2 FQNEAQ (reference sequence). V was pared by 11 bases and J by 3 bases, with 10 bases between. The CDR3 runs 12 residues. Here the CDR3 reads CAGHEDTGELFF. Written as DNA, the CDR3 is TGTGCCGGACACGAGGACACCGGGGAGCTGTTTTTT.

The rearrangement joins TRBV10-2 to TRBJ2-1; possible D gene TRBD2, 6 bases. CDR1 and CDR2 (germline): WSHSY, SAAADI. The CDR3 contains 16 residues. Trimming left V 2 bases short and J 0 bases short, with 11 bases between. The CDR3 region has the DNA TGCGCCAGCAGTGAGAGGAACGGGAGCTCCTACAATGAGCAGTTCTTC. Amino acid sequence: CASSERNGSSYNEQFF.

CDR3 in amino acids: CASSMRGRGTPTGEFF. CDR3 coding DNA: TGTGCCAGTAGTATGAGAGGTCGGGGAACCCCCACGGGCGAGTTCTTC. The gene calls are TRBV19 and TRBJ2-1; D is possibly TRBD2 (5 bases). The germline V and J ends were trimmed by 3 bases and 14 bases, with 26 bases remaining between them. Germline V gene sequence: CDR1 LNHDA, CDR2 SQIVND (reference sequence). The CDR3 runs to 16 residues.

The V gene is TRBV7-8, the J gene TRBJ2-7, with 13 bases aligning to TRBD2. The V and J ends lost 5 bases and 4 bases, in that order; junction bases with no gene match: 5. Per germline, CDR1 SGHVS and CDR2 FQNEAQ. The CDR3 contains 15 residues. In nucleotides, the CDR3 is TGTGCCAGCAGCCGAACTAGCGGGAGGGGGTACGAGCAGTACTTC. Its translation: CASSRTSGRGYEQYF. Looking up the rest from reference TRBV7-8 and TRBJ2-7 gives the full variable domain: GAGVSQSPRYKVAKRGQDVALRCDPISGHVSLFWYQQALGQGPEFLTYFQNEAQLDKSGLPSDRFFAERPEGSVSTLKIQRTQQEDSAVYLCASSRTSGRGYEQYFGPGTRLTVT.

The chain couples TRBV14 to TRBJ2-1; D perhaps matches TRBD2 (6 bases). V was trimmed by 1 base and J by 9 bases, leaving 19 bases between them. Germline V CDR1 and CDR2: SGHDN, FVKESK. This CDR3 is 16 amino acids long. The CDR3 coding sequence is TGTGCCAGCAGCCAAGTGGGGACCCCGACTAGGACTGAGCAGTTCTTC. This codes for CASSQVGTPTRTEQFF.

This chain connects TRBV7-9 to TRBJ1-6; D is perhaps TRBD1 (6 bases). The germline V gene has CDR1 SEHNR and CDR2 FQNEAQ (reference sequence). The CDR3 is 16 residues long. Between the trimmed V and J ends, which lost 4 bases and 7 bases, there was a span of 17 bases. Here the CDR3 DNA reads TGTGCCAGCAGCTACGCTCCCAGGGGTACGAATTCACCCCTCCACTTT. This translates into CASSYAPRGTNSPLHF.

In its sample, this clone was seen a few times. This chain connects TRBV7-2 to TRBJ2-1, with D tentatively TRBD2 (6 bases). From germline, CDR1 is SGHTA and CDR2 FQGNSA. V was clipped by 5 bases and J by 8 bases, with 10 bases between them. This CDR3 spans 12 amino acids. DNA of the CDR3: TGTGCCAGCAGCCCCCGGAGGGATGAGCAGTTCTTC. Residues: CASSPRRDEQFF.

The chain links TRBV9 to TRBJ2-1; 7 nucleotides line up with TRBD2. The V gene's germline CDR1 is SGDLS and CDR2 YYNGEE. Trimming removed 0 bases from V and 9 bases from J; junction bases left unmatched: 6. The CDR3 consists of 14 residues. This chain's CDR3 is CASSVGLARGEQFF. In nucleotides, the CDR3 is TGTGCCAGCAGCGTAGGACTAGCACGGGGTGAGCAGTTCTTC.

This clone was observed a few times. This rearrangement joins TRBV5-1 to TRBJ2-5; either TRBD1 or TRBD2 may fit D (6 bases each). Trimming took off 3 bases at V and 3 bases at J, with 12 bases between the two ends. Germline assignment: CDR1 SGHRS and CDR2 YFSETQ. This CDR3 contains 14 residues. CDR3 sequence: CASSSAGGEETQYF. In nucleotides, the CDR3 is TGCGCCAGCAGCTCAGCCGGGGGCGAAGAGACCCAGTACTTC.

The CDR3 DNA is TGTGCCAGCAGTGAGGCGGGAGGGGCAGAGAATGAGCAGTTCTTC. The encoded protein is CASSEAGGAENEQFF. The chain employs TRBV6-4 and TRBJ2-1, with TRBD2 matching over 9 bases. The CDR3 totals 15 residues. Germline CDR1 and CDR2: MRHNA and SNTAGT. The ends lost 3 bases at V and 7 bases at J; junction bases unmatched: 7.

The CDR3 region is CASSPLTSVSTDTQYF. The CDR3 nucleotides read TGTGCCAGCAGTCCTCTGACTAGCGTGAGCACAGATACGCAGTATTTT. V gene TRBV27 combines with J gene TRBJ2-3; 8 positions match TRBD2. This CDR3 spans 16 amino acids. Looked up from germline, CDR1 is MNHEY and CDR2 is SMNVEV (reference sequence). The V gene end was trimmed by 5 bases and the J gene end by 0 bases; junction bases not matched to a gene: 7.

This CDR3 is CASSYLQGYNEQFF. In DNA, the CDR3 is TGTGCCAGCAGTTACTTACAGGGCTACAATGAGCAGTTCTTC. J is TRBJ2-1 and V is TRBV6-5; tentatively, D is TRBD1 (6 bases). There are 14 residues in the CDR3. CDR1 is MNHEY, CDR2 SVGAGI, per germline. Trimming cost V 1 base and J 3 bases, with 7 bases left between them.

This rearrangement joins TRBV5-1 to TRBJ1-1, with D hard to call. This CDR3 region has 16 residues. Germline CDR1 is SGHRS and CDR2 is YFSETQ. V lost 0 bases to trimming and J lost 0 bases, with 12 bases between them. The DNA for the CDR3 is TGCGCCAGCAGCTTGGGGCAGCGAGACATGAACACTGAAGCTTTCTTT. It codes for CASSLGQRDMNTEAFF.